One T cell receptor beta chain is described in this entry. The antigen remains unidentified. The sample originates from a study of T cell responses to AZD1222 COVID-19 vaccine. The CDR3 runs to 14 residues. Germline V gives CDR1 MNHEY, CDR2 SMNVEV (reference sequence). The V and J ends lost 7 bases and 7 bases respectively, with 17 bases between them. Libraries were prepared by immunoSEQ multiplex PCR; TCRdb keeps only in-frame clonotypes and omits some of them. The sample lists 95,000 to 150,000 clones, less than 95% occurring once. Broader study findings: Clonal diversity was possibly underestimated, and white British individuals and females predominated among donors. Seropositive at baseline were only a handful of AZD1222 recipients.

This material consisted of peripheral blood, taken on day 0 of MenACWY control vaccination. The genes are TRBV27 and TRBJ2-1, with a weak D call TRBD2 (7 bases). The source is an adult in good health. CDR3 in DNA: TGTGCCAGCAATGCGAGGGGGGGCCCAAATGAGCAGTTCTTC. The encoded protein is CASNARGGPNEQFF.